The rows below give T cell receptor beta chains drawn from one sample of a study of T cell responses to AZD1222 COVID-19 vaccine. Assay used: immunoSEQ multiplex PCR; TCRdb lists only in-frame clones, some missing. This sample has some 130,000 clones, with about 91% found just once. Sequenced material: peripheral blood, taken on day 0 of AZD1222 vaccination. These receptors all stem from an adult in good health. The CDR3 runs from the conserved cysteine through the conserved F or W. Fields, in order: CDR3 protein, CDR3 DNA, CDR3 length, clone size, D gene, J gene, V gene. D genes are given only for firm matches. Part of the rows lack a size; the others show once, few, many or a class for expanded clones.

cdr3_aa: CASSLVGSGYEQYF; cdr3_nt: TGCGCCAGCAGCTTGGTCGGTTCCGGTTACGAGCAGTACTTC; cdr3_length: 14; clone_size: -; d_call: -; j_call: TRBJ2-7; v_call: TRBV5-1
cdr3_aa: CAWSAGLGQRNTIYF; cdr3_nt: TGTGCCTGGAGTGCTGGGTTGGGACAGAGAAACACCATATATTTT; cdr3_length: 15; clone_size: -; d_call: TRBD1; j_call: TRBJ1-3; v_call: TRBV30
cdr3_aa: CASSQPSGASVNEQFF; cdr3_nt: TGTGCCAGCAGCCAACCTAGTGGGGCGTCCGTGAATGAGCAGTTCTTC; cdr3_length: 16; clone_size: -; d_call: -; j_call: TRBJ2-1; v_call: TRBV3-1/TRBV3-2
cdr3_aa: CASDRDSGANVLTF; cdr3_nt: TGTGCCAGTGACCGGGACTCTGGGGCCAACGTCCTGACTTTC; cdr3_length: 14; clone_size: -; d_call: -; j_call: TRBJ2-6; v_call: TRBV19
cdr3_aa: CASSRDRGIYEQYF; cdr3_nt: TGTGCCAGCAGCCGGGACAGGGGGATCTACGAGCAGTACTTC; cdr3_length: 14; clone_size: -; d_call: TRBD1; j_call: TRBJ2-7; v_call: TRBV7-2
cdr3_aa: CASGLVYTDTQYF; cdr3_nt: TGTGCCAGCGGACTAGTGTACACAGATACGCAGTATTTT; cdr3_length: 13; clone_size: -; d_call: TRBD2; j_call: TRBJ2-3; v_call: TRBV27
cdr3_aa: CASSLITSGLAPYEQYF; cdr3_nt: TGTGCCAGCAGCTTGATAACGTCTGGACTAGCGCCATACGAGCAGTACTTC; cdr3_length: 17; clone_size: -; d_call: TRBD2; j_call: TRBJ2-7; v_call: TRBV5-6
cdr3_aa: CASSQDITALGGYTF; cdr3_nt: TGTGCCAGCAGCCAAGATATCACGGCCCTGGGAGGCTACACCTTC; cdr3_length: 15; clone_size: -; d_call: -; j_call: TRBJ1-2; v_call: TRBV14
cdr3_aa: CASSGAGGGLTEAFF; cdr3_nt: TGTGCCAGCTCGGGGGCCGGAGGGGGCCTCACTGAAGCTTTCTTT; cdr3_length: 15; clone_size: -; d_call: TRBD1; j_call: TRBJ1-1; v_call: TRBV18
cdr3_aa: CASIGGYEQFF; cdr3_nt: TGTGCCAGCATAGGAGGTTATGAGCAGTTCTTC; cdr3_length: 11; clone_size: -; d_call: -; j_call: TRBJ2-1; v_call: TRBV2
cdr3_aa: CASTGGNYNEQFF; cdr3_nt: TGTGCCAGCACCGGGGGAAACTACAATGAGCAGTTCTTC; cdr3_length: 13; clone_size: -; d_call: -; j_call: TRBJ2-1; v_call: TRBV6-5
cdr3_aa: CASSYAPYEQYF; cdr3_nt: TGTGCCAGCAGTTATGCGCCTTACGAGCAGTACTTC; cdr3_length: 12; clone_size: -; d_call: -; j_call: TRBJ2-7; v_call: TRBV6-2/TRBV6-3
cdr3_aa: CATSRGEQGSYEQYF; cdr3_nt: TGTGCCACCAGCAGAGGCGAACAGGGATCCTACGAGCAGTACTTC; cdr3_length: 15; clone_size: -; d_call: -; j_call: TRBJ2-7; v_call: TRBV15
cdr3_aa: CASSLGNGRPSTDTQYF; cdr3_nt: TGTGCCAGCAGCTTAGGCAACGGTCGCCCTAGCACAGATACGCAGTATTTT; cdr3_length: 17; clone_size: -; d_call: -; j_call: TRBJ2-3; v_call: TRBV7-9
cdr3_aa: CASSDEDGLRSGYTF; cdr3_nt: TGTGCCAGCAGTGATGAGGACGGACTAAGATCTGGCTACACCTTC; cdr3_length: 15; clone_size: -; d_call: -; j_call: TRBJ1-2; v_call: TRBV2
cdr3_aa: CASRAGTHYRKNTEAFF; cdr3_nt: TGTGCCAGCAGAGCAGGGACCCACTACAGAAAAAACACTGAAGCTTTCTTT; cdr3_length: 17; clone_size: once; d_call: -; j_call: TRBJ1-1; v_call: TRBV27
cdr3_aa: CATSTLDRGYNNEQFF; cdr3_nt: TGTGCCACCAGCACCCTAGACAGGGGCTACAACAATGAGCAGTTCTTC; cdr3_length: 16; clone_size: -; d_call: TRBD1; j_call: TRBJ2-1; v_call: TRBV15
cdr3_aa: CASSLGGQGSGTIYF; cdr3_nt: TGCGCCAGCAGCCTGGGGGGACAGGGCAGCGGCACCATATATTTT; cdr3_length: 15; clone_size: -; d_call: TRBD1; j_call: TRBJ1-3; v_call: TRBV5-1
cdr3_aa: CAISESRGLGGYTF; cdr3_nt: TGTGCCATCAGTGAGTCCAGGGGGCTTGGAGGCTACACCTTC; cdr3_length: 14; clone_size: -; d_call: TRBD1; j_call: TRBJ1-2; v_call: TRBV10-3
cdr3_aa: CASSRDRFSGNTIYF; cdr3_nt: TGTGCCAGCAGTAGGGACAGGTTCTCTGGAAACACCATATATTTT; cdr3_length: 15; clone_size: -; d_call: TRBD1; j_call: TRBJ1-3; v_call: TRBV2
cdr3_aa: CASSYGTSGYEQYF; cdr3_nt: TGTGCCAGCAGTTACGGGACTAGCGGCTACGAGCAGTACTTC; cdr3_length: 14; clone_size: -; d_call: TRBD2; j_call: TRBJ2-7; v_call: TRBV6-5
cdr3_aa: CASSQTGGTEAFF; cdr3_nt: TGTGCCAGCAGCCAAACAGGGGGTACTGAAGCTTTCTTT; cdr3_length: 13; clone_size: -; d_call: TRBD1; j_call: TRBJ1-1; v_call: TRBV7-3
cdr3_aa: CASSYGGEIYGYTF; cdr3_nt: TGTGCCAGCAGTTACGGGGGGGAGATCTATGGCTACACCTTC; cdr3_length: 14; clone_size: -; d_call: -; j_call: TRBJ1-2; v_call: TRBV6-5
cdr3_aa: CASSSGQTTNYGYTF; cdr3_nt: TGCGCCAGCAGCTCGGGACAGACCACTAACTATGGCTACACCTTC; cdr3_length: 15; clone_size: -; d_call: TRBD1; j_call: TRBJ1-2; v_call: TRBV5-1
cdr3_aa: CASSARGANYGYTF; cdr3_nt: TGTGCCAGCAGCGCCAGGGGAGCTAACTATGGCTACACCTTC; cdr3_length: 14; clone_size: once; d_call: -; j_call: TRBJ1-2; v_call: TRBV7-8
cdr3_aa: CAWSVRGDYEQYF; cdr3_nt: TGTGCCTGGAGTGTACGAGGGGACTACGAGCAGTACTTC; cdr3_length: 13; clone_size: -; d_call: -; j_call: TRBJ2-7; v_call: TRBV30